Sequencing of this T cell receptor beta chain was carried out in a study of technical replicates of blood from several donors. V was clipped by 0 bases and J by 2 bases; unmatched bases: 5. CDR1 and CDR2 (germline): SGHRS, YFSETQ. The CDR3 is 17 amino acids. Using immunoSEQ multiplex PCR, the repertoire was profiled, and TCRdb retains in-frame clones only, with some absent. The sample gives fewer than 65,000 clones, 87% of which show up once; around 5.2% is in the top ten. The chain combines TRBV5-1 with TRBJ2-2; 9 nucleotides agree with TRBD2. Material for sequencing was PBMCs. This sequence originates from a human donor in good health. Some clones in this sample may be carry-over from other donors' samples. This chain's CDR3 is CASSLEGLALNTGELFF. As DNA, the CDR3 is TGCGCCAGCAGCTTGGAAGGACTAGCGCTTAACACCGGGGAGCTGTTTTTT.